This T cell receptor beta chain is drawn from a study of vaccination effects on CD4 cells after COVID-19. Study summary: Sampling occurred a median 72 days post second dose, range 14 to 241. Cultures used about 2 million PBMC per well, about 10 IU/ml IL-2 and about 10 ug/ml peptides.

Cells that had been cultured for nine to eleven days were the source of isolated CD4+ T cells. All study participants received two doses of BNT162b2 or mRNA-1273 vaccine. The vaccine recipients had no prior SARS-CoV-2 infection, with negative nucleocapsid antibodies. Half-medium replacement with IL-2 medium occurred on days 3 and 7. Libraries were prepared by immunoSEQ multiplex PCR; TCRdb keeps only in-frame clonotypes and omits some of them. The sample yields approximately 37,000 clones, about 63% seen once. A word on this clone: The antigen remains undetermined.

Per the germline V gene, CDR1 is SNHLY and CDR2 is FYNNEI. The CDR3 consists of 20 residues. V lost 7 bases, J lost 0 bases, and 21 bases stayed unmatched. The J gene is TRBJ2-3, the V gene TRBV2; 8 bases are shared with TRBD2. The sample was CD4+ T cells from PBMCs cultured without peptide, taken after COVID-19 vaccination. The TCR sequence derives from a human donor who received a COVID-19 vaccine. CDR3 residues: CASTQPGTRAARTSTDTQYF. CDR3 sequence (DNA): TGTGCCAGCACACAACCCGGGACTAGAGCGGCCCGGACTAGCACAGATACGCAGTATTTT.